This entry lists 9 T cell receptor beta chains sequenced from one sample in a study of T cells expressing NK-cell markers. TCRdb reprocessed the 5' RACE reads and keeps a single row for each CDR3 protein, giving no DNA. In total, the table holds about 440,000 distinct CDR3 sequences. Sequencing was performed on blood T cells: a sorted CD56 or NKG2C T cell subset, CD4+ or CD8+ T cells, or bulk PBMC T cells (not recorded which). The receptor set was obtained from a woman aged 18 to 75 in good health.

V is TRBV20-1 and J is TRBJ1-4; TCRdb names TRBD1, which stays unverified in the absence of DNA. Germline CDR1 DFQATT, CDR2 SNEGSKA (reference sequence). This CDR3 is 15 amino acids long. The CDR3 region is CSARLLTARGEKLFF.

V usage is TRBV6-5 and J usage is TRBJ2-5; absent DNA, TCRdb's TRBD2 call cannot be checked. The CDR3 length is 15 residues. Germline V lookup: CDR1 MNHEY, CDR2 SVGAGI. The CDR3 here is CASSSPDYPQGTQYF.

The chain is built from TRBV7-9 and TRBJ2-7; TCRdb picks TRBD1, but there is no DNA to check that call. The CDR3 extends over 14 amino acids. Germline CDR1 SEHNR, CDR2 FQNEAQ (reference sequence). Here the CDR3 reads CASSWDAGVYEQYF.

V gene TRBV3-1 combines with J gene TRBJ2-3; the D gene TCRdb calls, TRBD1, cannot be checked with no DNA. The germline V gene has CDR1 LGHDT and CDR2 YNNKEL (reference sequence). The CDR3 spans 16 residues. The CDR3 loop reads CASSLLAGLPADTQYF.

The gene calls are TRBV30 and TRBJ2-7; absent DNA, TCRdb's TRBD2 call cannot be checked. This CDR3 spans 14 amino acids. Germline lookup yields CDR1 GTSNPN and CDR2 SVGIG (reference sequence). CDR3 sequence: CAWSREDSSYEQYF.

V and J are TRBV12-3 or TRBV12-4 and TRBJ2-3; the D call of TRBD2 rests on TCRdb alone, since no DNA is present to check it. The CDR3 has 14 amino acids. The CDR3 sequence: CASRKTSGRDTQYF.

V usage is TRBV7-7 and J usage is TRBJ2-1. The length of the CDR3 is 16 residues. Germline CDR1 is SSHAT and CDR2 is FNYEAQ (reference sequence). CDR3: CASSLWLSGGSNEQFF.

The gene calls are TRBV29-1 and TRBJ2-1; TCRdb's D call of TRBD1 is untestable without DNA. The germline gives CDR1 SQVTM, CDR2 ANQGSEA. This CDR3 region has 11 residues. CDR3 in amino acids: CSANRANEQFF.

This rearrangement joins TRBV7-2 to TRBJ1-1; TCRdb's D call of TRBD1 is untestable without DNA. This CDR3 is built from 13 residues. In germline, CDR1 is SGHTA, CDR2 FQGNSA. The CDR3 loop reads CAASRGANTEAFF.